This record covers a single T cell receptor beta chain. This sample is drawn from a study of control samples from healthy donors and cancer patients. The assay was immunoSEQ multiplex PCR, and TCRdb's table has in-frame clones only and misses some. Found here are approximately 150,000 clones, approximately 93% of them singletons; the top ten hold less than 6%. This CDR3 has 14 amino acids. The germline CDR1 and CDR2 sequences are MNHEY and SVGAGI. V trimming: 6 bases; J trimming: 5 bases; junction bases outside the gene matches: 6. Sequencing input: blood. The clonotype comes from a man younger than 30 in good health. The chain carries TRBV6-5 and TRBJ1-5; TRBD1 matches 8 bases. The CDR3 DNA is TGTGCCAGCAGCCTCGGACAGGGAGATCAGCCCCAGCATTTT. This translates into CASSLGQGDQPQHF.